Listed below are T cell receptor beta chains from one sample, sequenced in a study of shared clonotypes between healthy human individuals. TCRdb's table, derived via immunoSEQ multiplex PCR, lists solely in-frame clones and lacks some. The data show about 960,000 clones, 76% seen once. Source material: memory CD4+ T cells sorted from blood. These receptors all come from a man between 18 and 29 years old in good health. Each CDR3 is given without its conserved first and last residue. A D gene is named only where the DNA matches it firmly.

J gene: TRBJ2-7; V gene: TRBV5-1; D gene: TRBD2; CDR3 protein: ASSLTGGDIYEQY
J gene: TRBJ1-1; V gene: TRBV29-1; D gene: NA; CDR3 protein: SVEGEGDTEAF
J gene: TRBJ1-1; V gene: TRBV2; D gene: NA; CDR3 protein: ASSEARAGTEAF
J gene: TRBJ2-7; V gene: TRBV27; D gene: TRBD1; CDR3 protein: ASRSGWGQGRYEQY
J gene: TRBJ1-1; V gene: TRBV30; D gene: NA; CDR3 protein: AWMGRTEAF
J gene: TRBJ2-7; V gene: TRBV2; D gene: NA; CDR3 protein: ASSAQRSYYEQY
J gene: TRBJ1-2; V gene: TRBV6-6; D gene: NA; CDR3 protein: ASSQGQLNYGYT
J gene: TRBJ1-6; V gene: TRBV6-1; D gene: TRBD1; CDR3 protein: ASSEFGTGSSYNSPLH
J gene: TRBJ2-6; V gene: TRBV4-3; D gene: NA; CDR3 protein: ASSQGGQILSGANVLT
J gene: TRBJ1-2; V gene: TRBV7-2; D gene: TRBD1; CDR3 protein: ASSLRQGGGYT
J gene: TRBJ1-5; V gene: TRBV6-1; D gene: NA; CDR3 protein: ASSDWQPPRPQH
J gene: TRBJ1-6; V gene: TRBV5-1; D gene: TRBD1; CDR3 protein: ASSFGQGSSPLH
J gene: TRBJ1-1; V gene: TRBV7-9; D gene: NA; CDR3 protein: ASSLGGGNTEAF
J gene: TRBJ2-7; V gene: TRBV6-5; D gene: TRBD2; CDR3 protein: ASRTPSGSYQQY
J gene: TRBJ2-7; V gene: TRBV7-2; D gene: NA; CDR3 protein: ASSRQGLGSYEQY
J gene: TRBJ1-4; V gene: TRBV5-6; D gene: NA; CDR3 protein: ASFSGATNEKLF
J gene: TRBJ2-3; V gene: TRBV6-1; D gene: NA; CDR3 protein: ASSSDYTDTQY
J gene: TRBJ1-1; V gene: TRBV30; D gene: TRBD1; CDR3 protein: AWSVLWTGKNTEAF
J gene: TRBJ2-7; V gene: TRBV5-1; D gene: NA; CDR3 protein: ASSSIPLLASLSYEQY
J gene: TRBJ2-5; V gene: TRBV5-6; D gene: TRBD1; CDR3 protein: ASSRTAGGRETQY
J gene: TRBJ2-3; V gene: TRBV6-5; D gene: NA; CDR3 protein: ASRRTGLTDTQY
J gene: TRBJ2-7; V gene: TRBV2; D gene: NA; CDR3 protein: ASSESWTGEQY
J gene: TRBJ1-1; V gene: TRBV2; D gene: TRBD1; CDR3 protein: ASGGQGVTEAF
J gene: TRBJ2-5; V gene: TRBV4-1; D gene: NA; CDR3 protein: ASSQGLGIETQY
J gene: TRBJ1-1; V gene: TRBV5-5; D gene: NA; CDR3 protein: ASSSRDSSMNTEAF
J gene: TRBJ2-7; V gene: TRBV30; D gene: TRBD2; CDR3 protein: AWSVGGSSYEQY